These 22 T cell receptor beta chains originate from one sample sequenced in a study of cytomegalovirus exposure and HLA in healthy donors (TCRdb year 2017). Library generation was performed with the immunoSEQ multiplex PCR assay. For the multiplex PCR, a mixture combining 60 forward primers for TCR Vbeta segments and 13 reverse primers for TCR Jbeta segments was used. In its TCRdb copy, this immuneACCESS table keeps in-frame sequences only and misses some clones. Where compared with another copy, unresolved V genes explain less than half of these, and the others have no known cause. The sample table lists some 170,000 clones, approximately 85% of them with a count of one. The top ten constitute about 0.89% of the sample. Sequenced sample: PBMCs. The receptor source for this set is a girl aged 2 to 9 in good health and CMV-seropositive.

V gene TRBV6-9 combines with J gene TRBJ2-5, with 7 bases fitting TRBD1. V lost 5 bases to trimming and J lost 1 base; unmatched junction nucleotides: 7. Germline-derived CDR1 and CDR2 are MNHGY and SVAAGI. This CDR3 is built from 15 residues. In nucleotides, the CDR3 is TGTGCCAGCAGTGTCGCCCGACAGGGCCAAGAGACCCAGTACTTC. Protein product: CASSVARQGQETQYF.

This clone has only one observation. J is TRBJ1-2 and V is TRBV6-1, with TRBD1 identical over 7 bases. The junction had 6 bases not matched to a gene; V was cut back by 0 bases and J by 8 bases. The CDR3 contains 14 residues. CDR1 is MNHNS, CDR2 SASEGT, per germline. CDR3 DNA: TGTGCCAGCAGTGAAGCGAAGGGGGCGAGCGGCTACACCTTC. Translation: CASSEAKGASGYTF.

V usage is TRBV19 and J usage is TRBJ2-2; 12 bases fit TRBD2. Losses at the gene ends were 8 bases for V and 6 bases for J; bases not matched to a gene: 4. The CDR3 totals 14 residues. CDR1 is LNHDA and CDR2 is SQIVND in the germline V gene (reference sequence). As DNA, the CDR3 is TGTGCCAGTCGGCTAGCGGGAGGGTCCGGGGAGCTGTTTTTT. Translation: CASRLAGGSGELFF.

The V and J genes are TRBV6-1 and TRBJ1-2; unclear D gene. The CDR3 covers 14 residues. V lost 2 bases and J lost 4, with 11 bases in between. Germline lookup yields CDR1 MNHNS and CDR2 SASEGT. This chain's CDR3 is CASSEPGRGYGYTF. The CDR3 DNA sequence: TGTGCCAGCAGTGAACCCGGACGGGGCTATGGCTACACCTTC.

This clone has just one count. The chain couples TRBV19 to TRBJ2-3, with D maybe TRBD2 (6 bases). CDR3 length: 14 amino acids. V was clipped by 4 bases and J by 6 bases, with 14 bases between them. Germline-derived CDR1 and CDR2 are LNHDA and SQIVND (reference sequence). The CDR3, as DNA: TGTGCCAGTAGTAACCACAATCGGGGGGATACGCAGTATTTT. This codes for CASSNHNRGDTQYF.

CDR3: CSVMRRPDGTDTQYF. The CDR3 bases are TGCAGCGTTATGAGGAGACCCGATGGCACAGATACGCAGTATTTT. The chain has TRBV29-1 and TRBJ2-3; D gene ambiguous. V was cut by 5 bases and J by 1 base, with 16 bases left in between. This CDR3 spans 15 amino acids. CDR1 and CDR2 (germline): SQVTM, ANQGSEA.

This chain links TRBV7-2 with TRBJ2-1, with TRBD2 identical over 10 bases. Germline CDR1 and CDR2: SGHTA and FQGNSA. The ends lost 1 base at V and 0 bases at J; junction bases unmatched: 6. CDR3 length: 18 amino acids. CDR3 bases: TGTGCCAGCAGCTTAGTAGGGACTAGCGCGAGCTCCTACAATGAGCAGTTCTTC. This codes for CASSLVGTSASSYNEQFF. The full variable domain, rest sourced from reference TRBV7-2 and TRBJ2-1, is GAGVSQSPSNKVTEKGKDVELRCDPISGHTALYWYRQSLGQGLEFLIYFQGNSAPDKSGLPSDRFSAERTGGSVSTLTIQRTQQEDSAVYLCASSLVGTSASSYNEQFFGPGTRLTVL.

CDR3 loop: CSVALGSRHNEQFF. Here the CDR3 DNA reads TGCAGCGTTGCACTAGGGAGCCGTCACAATGAGCAGTTCTTC. The rearrangement uses TRBV29-1 and TRBJ2-1, with a possible D match to TRBD2 (5 bases). Germline CDR1 reads SQVTM; CDR2 reads ANQGSEA. The germline V and J ends were trimmed by 4 bases and 5 bases, with 15 bases remaining between them. This CDR3 is built from 14 residues.

V and J are TRBV30 and TRBJ1-5; 8 positions match TRBD1. CDR3 length equals 16 residues. The junction had 12 bases not matched to a gene; V was cut back by 5 bases and J by 3 bases. Germline V gene lookup returns CDR1 GTSNPN and CDR2 SVGIG (reference sequence). The CDR3 nucleotides read TGTGCCTGGGCGGGGCAGGGGGCGAACAACAATCAGCCCCAGCATTTT. This gives the protein CAWAGQGANNNQPQHF.

The chain is built from TRBV6-5 and TRBJ1-5; 7 bases map to TRBD1. The CDR3 length is 14 residues. Germline lookup yields CDR1 MNHEY and CDR2 SVGAGI. With V trimmed by 6 bases and J by 3 bases, 5 bases remained unmatched. CDR3 loop: CASSQTGINQPQHF. The CDR3, as DNA: TGTGCCAGCAGCCAGACAGGGATCAATCAGCCCCAGCATTTT.

The rearrangement joins TRBV30 to TRBJ1-2, with D tentatively TRBD1 (6 bases). With 2 bases removed from V and 2 bases from J, the gap between germline ends came to 9 bases. Per the germline V gene, CDR1 is GTSNPN and CDR2 is SVGIG (reference sequence). This CDR3 comprises 13 residues. CDR3 in amino acids: CAWSRGANYGYTF. For the CDR3, the DNA is TGTGCCTGGAGTCGGGGGGCGAACTATGGCTACACCTTC.

The CDR3: CASSPTEQETQYF. CDR3 sequence (DNA): TGTGCCAGCAGCCCGACAGAGCAAGAGACCCAGTACTTC. The chain joins TRBV4-2 to TRBJ2-5, with D possibly TRBD1 on 5 matching bases. Germline V gene lookup returns CDR1 LGHNA and CDR2 YNFKEQ. Trimming took off 4 bases at V and 2 bases at J, with 8 bases between the two ends. The length of the CDR3 is 13 residues.

A few counts support this clone. The chain has TRBV10-3 and TRBJ2-7; 8 positions match TRBD2. With 0 bases clipped from V and 4 bases from J, the junction kept 5 bases outside the gene matches. From germline, CDR1 is ENHRY and CDR2 SYGVKD. The CDR3 runs 15 residues. The CDR3 DNA sequence: TGTGCCATCAGTGAGTCGGGGACTAGGTTTTACGAGCAGTACTTC. Amino acid sequence: CAISESGTRFYEQYF.

The chain has TRBV4-1 and TRBJ2-5, with TRBD2 matching 10 bases. The J call may be faulty, since TRBJ2-7 better matches the DNA end. Germline V gene data show CDR1 as MGHRA and CDR2 as YSYEKL. The CDR3 spans 15 residues. CDR3 residues: CASSQGAGGTYEQYF. DNA of the CDR3: TGCGCCAGCAGCCAAGGAGCGGGAGGGACCTACGAGCAGTACTTC.

The chain couples TRBV4-1 to TRBJ2-7; D is ambiguous. The ends were cut back, 3 bases at V and 2 bases at J, with 11 bases in the middle. The CDR3 sequence is 14 residues long. Germline V gene sequence: CDR1 MGHRA, CDR2 YSYEKL. The CDR3 DNA sequence: TGCGCCAGCAGCCACCCGGGTCCCGCCTACGAGCAGTACTTC. This encodes CASSHPGPAYEQYF.

The chain combines TRBV19 with TRBJ2-4; D is unclear. Trimming pared 3 bases from V and 6 bases from J, leaving 12 bases between. Germline V gene data show CDR1 as LNHDA and CDR2 as SQIVND (reference sequence). The CDR3 runs to 14 residues. The CDR3 coding sequence is TGTGCCAGTAGTATTCCTCTCCTCGGAAACATTCAGTACTTC. Protein sequence: CASSIPLLGNIQYF.

The sample holds one count of this clone. The J gene is TRBJ1-1, the V gene TRBV28; 7 bases map to TRBD1. V trimming: 6 bases; J trimming: 0 bases; junction bases outside the gene matches: 10. Germline loops: CDR1 MDHEN, CDR2 SYDVKM. This CDR3 has 16 amino acids. The CDR3 sequence is CASSYTYRGMNTEAFF. CDR3 sequence (DNA): TGTGCCAGCAGCTATACCTACAGGGGAATGAACACTGAAGCTTTCTTT.

The chain has TRBV5-4 and TRBJ2-7; 9 bases align to TRBD1. The ends lost 4 bases at V and 4 bases at J; junction bases unmatched: 6. Germline V gives CDR1 SGHNT, CDR2 YYREEE (reference sequence). CDR3 size: 14 residues. This CDR3 reads CASSLQGAPYEQYF. DNA for the CDR3: TGTGCCAGCAGCCTACAGGGGGCGCCGTACGAGCAGTACTTC.

This clone was counted a single time. The chain carries TRBV27 and TRBJ2-1, with TRBD1 identical over 7 bases. The J segment lost 0 bases and the V segment lost 5 bases, leaving 13 bases of the junction unmatched. Germline V lookup: CDR1 MNHEY, CDR2 SMNVEV (reference sequence). This CDR3 is built from 18 residues. The chain's CDR3 is CASSPTPSTGSSYNEQFF. The CDR3 nucleotides are TGTGCCAGCAGTCCTACCCCCTCGACAGGGAGCTCCTACAATGAGCAGTTCTTC.

This clone turned up a few times. The chain links TRBV30 to TRBJ1-4, with D hard to call. The CDR3 sequence is 11 residues long. The germline V gene has CDR1 GTSNPN and CDR2 SVGIG (reference sequence). The ends were cut back, 5 bases at V and 8 bases at J, with 9 bases in the middle. The CDR3 here is CAWRPGEKLFF. Written as DNA, the CDR3 is TGTGCCTGGCGCCCGGGGGAAAAACTGTTTTTT. The full variable domain, its missing parts supplied by reference TRBV30 and TRBJ1-4, is SQTIHQWPATLVQPVGSPLSLECTVEGTSNPNLYWYRQAAGRGLQLLFYSVGIGQISSEVPQNLSASRPQDRQFILSSKKLLLSDSGFYLCAWRPGEKLFFGSGTQLSVL.

In this sample, this clone turned up once. The chain recombines TRBV15 with TRBJ1-4; 7 positions match TRBD1. The CDR3 is made up of 16 amino acids. Trimming removed 5 bases from V and 0 bases from J; junction bases left unmatched: 6. The germline V gene has CDR1 LNHNV and CDR2 YYDKDF (reference sequence). CDR3 DNA sequence: TGTGCCACCAGCCCACGGACAGGACCAACTAATGAAAAACTGTTTTTT. It yields the protein CATSPRTGPTNEKLFF. Full variable domain (missing parts from reference TRBV15 and TRBJ1-4): DAMVIQNPRYQVTQFGKPVTLSCSQTLNHNVMYWYQQKSSQAPKLLFHYYDKDFNNEADTPDNFQSRRPNTSFCFLDIRSPGLGDTAMYLCATSPRTGPTNEKLFFGSGTQLSVL.

This sequence joins TRBV27 and TRBJ2-1; TRBD1 matches at 7 bases. There are 15 residues in the CDR3. Per the germline V gene, CDR1 is MNHEY and CDR2 is SMNVEV (reference sequence). V gave up 6 bases and J gave up 6 bases; unmatched junction bases: 11. The CDR3 region has the DNA TGTGCCAGCAGGCCTTCCACAGGGGCCTTCAATGAGCAGTTCTTC. Translation: CASRPSTGAFNEQFF.